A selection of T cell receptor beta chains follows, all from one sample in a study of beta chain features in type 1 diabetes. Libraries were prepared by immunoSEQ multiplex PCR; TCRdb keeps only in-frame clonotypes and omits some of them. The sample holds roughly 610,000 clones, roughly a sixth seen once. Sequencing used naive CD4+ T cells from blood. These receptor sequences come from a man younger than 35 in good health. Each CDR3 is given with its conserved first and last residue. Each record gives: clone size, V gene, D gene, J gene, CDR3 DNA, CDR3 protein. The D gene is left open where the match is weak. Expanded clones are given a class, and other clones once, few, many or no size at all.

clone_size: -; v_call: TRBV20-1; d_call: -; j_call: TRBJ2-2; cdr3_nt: TGCAGTGCTAGACCTACCGGGGAGCTGTTTTTT; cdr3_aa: CSARPTGELFF
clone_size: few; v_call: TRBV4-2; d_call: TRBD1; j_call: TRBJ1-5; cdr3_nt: TGTGCCAGCAGCCAAGAGTCGAACAGGGGGAATAGCAATCAGCCCCAGCATTTT; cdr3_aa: CASSQESNRGNSNQPQHF
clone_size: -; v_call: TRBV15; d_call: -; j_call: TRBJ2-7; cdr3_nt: TGTGCCACCAGCCCTAGGGGGAGCTCCTACGAGCAGTACTTC; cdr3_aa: CATSPRGSSYEQYF
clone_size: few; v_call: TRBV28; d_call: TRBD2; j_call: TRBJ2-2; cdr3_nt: TGTGCCAGCAGGACTCTAGCGGGGGCTAACACCGGGGAGCTGTTTTTT; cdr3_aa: CASRTLAGANTGELFF
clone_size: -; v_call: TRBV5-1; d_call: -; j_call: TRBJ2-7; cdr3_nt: TGCGCCAGCAGCTTGGCCGTTGTTGTAGGCGAGCAGTACTTC; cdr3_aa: CASSLAVVVGEQYF
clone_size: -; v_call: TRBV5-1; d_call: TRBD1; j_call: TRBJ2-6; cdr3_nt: TGCGCCAGCAACTCCAGGGGGCAAGGTCCTGGGGCCAACGTCCTGACTTTC; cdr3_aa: CASNSRGQGPGANVLTF
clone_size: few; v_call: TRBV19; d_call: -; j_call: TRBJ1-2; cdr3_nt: TGTGCCAGTAAGGGCAGCAACTATGGCTACACCTTC; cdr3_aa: CASKGSNYGYTF
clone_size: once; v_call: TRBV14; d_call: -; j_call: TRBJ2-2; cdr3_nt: TGTGCCAGCAGCCCCGGGACGACTAAGGCCGGGGAGCTGTTTTTT; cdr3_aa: CASSPGTTKAGELFF
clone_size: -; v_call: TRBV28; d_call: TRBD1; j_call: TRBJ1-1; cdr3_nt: TGTGCCAGCAGTTTATTACAGGGGGCGAACACTGAAGCTTTCTTT; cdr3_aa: CASSLLQGANTEAFF
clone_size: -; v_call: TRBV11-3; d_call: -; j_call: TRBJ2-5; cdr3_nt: TGTGCCAGCAGCTTAAGGGGTGGCGGGGAGACCCAGTACTTC; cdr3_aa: CASSLRGGGETQYF
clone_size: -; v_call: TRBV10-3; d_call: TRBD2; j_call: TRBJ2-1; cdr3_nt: TGTGCCATCAGGGATAGCGGGAGAGACTACAATGAGCAGTTCTTC; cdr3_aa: CAIRDSGRDYNEQFF
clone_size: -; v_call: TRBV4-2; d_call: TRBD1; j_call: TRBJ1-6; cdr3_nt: TGTGCCAGCAGCCAAGACCCTGGACAGGTTCCAAATTCACCCCTCCACTTT; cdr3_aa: CASSQDPGQVPNSPLHF
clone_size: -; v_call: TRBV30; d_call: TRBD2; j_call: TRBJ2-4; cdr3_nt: TGTGCCTTAGCTCGGGGGGACTCGATAGCCAAAAACATTCAGTACTTC; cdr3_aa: CALARGDSIAKNIQYF
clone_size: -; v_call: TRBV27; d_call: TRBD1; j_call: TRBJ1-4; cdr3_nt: TGTGCCAGCAGGAGTTTCCTCCGGGACAGATCTAATGAAAAACTGTTTTTT; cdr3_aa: CASRSFLRDRSNEKLFF
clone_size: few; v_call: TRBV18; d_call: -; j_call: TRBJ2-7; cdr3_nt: TGTGCCAGCTCACCATCGCAGTCTTCCTACGAGCAGTACTTC; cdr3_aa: CASSPSQSSYEQYF
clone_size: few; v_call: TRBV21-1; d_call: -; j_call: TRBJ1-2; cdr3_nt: TGTGCCAGCAGCAAAGGACAGGGGGCGGTCTATGGCTACACCTTC; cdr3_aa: CASSKGQGAVYGYTF
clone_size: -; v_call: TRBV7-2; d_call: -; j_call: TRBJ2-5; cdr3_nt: TGTGCCAGCAGCTTAGAAGGGAGATTAAAGACCCAGTACTTC; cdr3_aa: CASSLEGRLKTQYF
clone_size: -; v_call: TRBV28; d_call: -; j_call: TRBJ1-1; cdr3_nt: TGTGCCACCCGGACACAGAGAACGAACACTGAAGCTTTCTTT; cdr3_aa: CATRTQRTNTEAFF
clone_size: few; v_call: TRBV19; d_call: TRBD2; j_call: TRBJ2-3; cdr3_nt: TGTGCCAGTAGATCAACCCCCGGGACTATCACAGATACGCAGTATTTT; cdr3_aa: CASRSTPGTITDTQYF
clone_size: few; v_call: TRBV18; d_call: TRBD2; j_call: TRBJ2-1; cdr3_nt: TGTGCCAGCTCACCGCGGGGGAGCGCAGCCACGAATGAGCAGTTCTTC; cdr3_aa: CASSPRGSAATNEQFF
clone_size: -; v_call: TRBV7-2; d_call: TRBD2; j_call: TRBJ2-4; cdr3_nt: TGTGCCAGCAGCTTAGGACTAGCGGAGAACATTCAGTACTTC; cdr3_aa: CASSLGLAENIQYF
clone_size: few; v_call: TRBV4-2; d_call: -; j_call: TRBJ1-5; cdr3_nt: TGTGCCAGCAGCCCAGGGCGCAATCAGCCCCAGCATTTT; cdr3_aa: CASSPGRNQPQHF
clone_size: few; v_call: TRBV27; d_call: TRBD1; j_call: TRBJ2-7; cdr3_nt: TGTGCCAGCAGCAGGGGGACAGGGCTTTCACCCTACGAGCAGTACTTC; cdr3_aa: CASSRGTGLSPYEQYF
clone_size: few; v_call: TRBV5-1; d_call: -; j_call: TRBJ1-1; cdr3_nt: TGCGCCAGCAGCCAGGTAGACACTGAAGCTTTCTTT; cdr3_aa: CASSQVDTEAFF
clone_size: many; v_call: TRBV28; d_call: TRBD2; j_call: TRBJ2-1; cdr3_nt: TGTGCCAGCAGGCCTAGCGGGATGAGTGAGCAGTTCTTC; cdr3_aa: CASRPSGMSEQFF
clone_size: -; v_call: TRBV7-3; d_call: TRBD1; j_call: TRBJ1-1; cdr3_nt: TGTGCCAGCAGCCACCCCGGGACAGGGGGCACTGAAGCTTTCTTT; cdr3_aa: CASSHPGTGGTEAFF
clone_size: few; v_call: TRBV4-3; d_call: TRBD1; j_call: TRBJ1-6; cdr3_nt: TGCGCCAGCAGCCAAGATCCAGGGGGAAATTCACCCCTCCACTTT; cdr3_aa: CASSQDPGGNSPLHF
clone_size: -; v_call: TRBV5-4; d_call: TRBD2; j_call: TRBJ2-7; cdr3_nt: TGTGCCAGCAGGCCAGCGGGAGGGCCCTACGAGCAGTACTTC; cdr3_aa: CASRPAGGPYEQYF
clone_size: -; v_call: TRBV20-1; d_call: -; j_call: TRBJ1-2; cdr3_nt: TGCAGCCCGGGGGGGCTTGGAGGCTACACCTTC; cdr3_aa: CSPGGLGGYTF
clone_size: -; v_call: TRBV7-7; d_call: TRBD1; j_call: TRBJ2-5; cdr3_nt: TGTGCTAGCAGCTTCGACAGGGGGCTGTCTTGGGAGACCCAGTACTTC; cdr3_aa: CASSFDRGLSWETQYF
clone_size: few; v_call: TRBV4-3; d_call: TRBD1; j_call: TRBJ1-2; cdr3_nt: TGCGCCAGCAGCCAGGATGACAGGGTCCATGGCTACACCTTC; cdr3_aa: CASSQDDRVHGYTF
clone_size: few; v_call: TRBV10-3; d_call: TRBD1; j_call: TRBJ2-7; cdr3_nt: TGTGCCATCAGCAATGGACAGGGGAACTTCGAGCAGTACTTC; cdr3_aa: CAISNGQGNFEQYF